This T cell receptor beta chain was sequenced in a study of blood T cell repertoires in COVID-19. Study overall: Sites across the United States, Italy and Spain contributed samples from acute and convalescent COVID-19. Nucleic acid was either cDNA or gDNA, and it came from T cells, B-cell-depleted T cells, or PBMCs.

Donors were grouped by their self-reported clinical history. The CDR3 extends over 18 amino acids. Trimming left V 4 bases short and J 5 bases short, with 22 bases between. Under the authors' procedure: Nucleated cell counts were estimated from reference gene primer amplification. Repertoires were generated with immunoSEQ multiplex PCR, while TCRdb's copy carries only in-frame clones and drops some. V, J and clone size derive from that table, while D and trimming were established from the DNA sequence. The repertoire includes 300,000 to 450,000 clones, 88% of them detected once, and 0.9% to 1.5% sits in the top ten.

The J gene is TRBJ1-6, the V gene TRBV5-7; D may be TRBD1 (6 bases). TRBV5-7 is designated an ORF whose function remains uncertain. This clonotype was sampled from a woman in her late teens or twenties who had recovered from COVID-19. The sequenced material came from PBMCs or T cells enriched from blood (not recorded which). The CDR3 spells CASSPPGQTDKDNSPLHF. The CDR3 nucleotides are TGTGCCAGCAGCCCCCCGGGACAAACGGACAAGGATAATTCACCCCTCCACTTT.